This T cell receptor (beta chain) comes out of a study of response to subunit inactivated influenza vaccine. Turning to this clonotype: The antigen remains undetermined.

TCRdb ran MiXCR on the RT-PCR reads and lists one entry per CDR3 protein. The table lists some 500,000 distinct CDR3 sequences, 16% of them singletons, with 3% in the top ten. V shed 7 bases and J 0 bases; nucleotides not matched to a gene: 6. Germline V gives CDR1 SQVTM, CDR2 ANQGSEA. The CDR3 has 14 amino acids. Broader study findings: With each seasonal influenza vaccination, the authors suggested, few new T cells are recruited.

The TCR was taken from a man aged 50 to 75 who received an inactivated influenza vaccine. This chain connects TRBV29-1 to TRBJ2-3; 8 nucleotides align to TRBD2. This sample comprised CD4+ T cells sorted from PBMCs, obtained less than 25 months after vaccination. CDR3 sequence: CSGTSGLSTDTQYF. The CDR3 nucleotides read TGCAGCGGAACTAGCGGACTTAGCACAGATACGCAGTATTTT.